Presented here are 9 T cell receptor beta chains from one specimen sequenced in a study of regulatory T cells in long-lasting Graves disease. Arm-PCR of CDR3 regions and iRepertoire HTBI primers were used to build TCR beta libraries. TCRdb redid the calling of the multiplex PCR reads with MiXCR, one entry per CDR3 protein. Among approximately 460,000 distinct CDR3 sequences listed, about 15% were seen once. Indicated time point: newly diagnosed GD, antithyroid drugs for less than 3 months. PBMCs were the source of the RNA used for TCR sequencing. The same sample was also studied in work on T cells in Graves' hyperthyroidism and ophthalmopathy.

The input for sequencing was peripheral blood mononuclear cells (PBMCs), taken at new diagnosis, from a patient treated with antithyroid drugs. These receptor sequences come from a woman aged 25 to 39 with Graves disease.

This clonotype was seen a few times. The chain joins TRBV20-1 to TRBJ2-5, with D unresolved. The CDR3 is made up of 12 amino acids. Germline lookup yields CDR1 DFQATT and CDR2 SNEGSKA (reference sequence). The ends were cut back, 1 base at V and 2 bases at J, with 5 bases in the middle. CDR3 sequence reads: CSARALQETQYF. The CDR3 DNA is TGCAGTGCTAGAGCCCTACAAGAGACCCAGTACTTC.

This clonotype was counted a few times. The chain carries TRBV29-1 and TRBJ2-3; weak D call: TRBD2 (6 bases). Germline CDR1 SQVTM, CDR2 ANQGSEA. The CDR3 is 14 residues long. V dropped 2 bases and J dropped 2 bases, with 11 bases sitting between them. The CDR3 reads CSVEPAGHTDTQYF. CDR3 DNA sequence: TGCAGCGTTGAACCAGCGGGTCACACAGATACGCAGTATTTT.

The sample holds many counts of this clonotype. The chain recombines TRBV20-1 with TRBJ2-1, with a tentative D call TRBD1 (7 bases). The CDR3 length is 14 residues. The germline V gene has CDR1 DFQATT and CDR2 SNEGSKA (reference sequence). The V and J ends lost 6 bases and 1 base respectively, with 13 bases between them. The chain's CDR3 is CSAQGGVSYNEQFF. The DNA of the CDR3 is TGCAGTGCCCAGGGGGGAGTTTCCTACAATGAGCAGTTCTTC.

This clonotype came up many times. The gene calls are TRBV12-3 or TRBV12-4 and TRBJ2-7, with TRBD2 matching over 7 bases. CDR3 length equals 16 residues. V lost 0 bases, J lost 4 bases, and 9 bases stayed unmatched. The CDR3 here is CASSLAGGLGSYEQYF. The CDR3 nucleotides are TGTGCCAGCAGTTTAGCGGGAGGGCTCGGATCGTACGAGCAGTACTTC.

The chain couples TRBV12-3 or TRBV12-4 to TRBJ2-3; 11 positions agree with TRBD2. The J segment lost 8 bases and the V segment lost 10 bases, leaving 11 bases of the junction unmatched. The CDR3 contains 14 residues. CDR3 in DNA: TGTGCCACCAAGCTAACTAGCGGGAGCAGTACGCAGTATTTT. Translating it yields CATKLTSGSSTQYF.

This clonotype showed up many times. The chain couples TRBV12-3 or TRBV12-4 to TRBJ1-1; D is possibly TRBD1 (5 bases). V was shortened by 6 bases and J by 3 bases, with 11 bases between the two germline ends. The CDR3 is 13 residues long. CDR3 sequence: CASRRSGDTEAFF. Written as DNA, the CDR3 is TGTGCCAGCAGAAGATCGGGGGACACTGAAGCTTTCTTT.

The chain has TRBV13 and TRBJ2-7; 7 bases are shared with TRBD2. The CDR3 is made up of 20 amino acids. The J segment lost 0 bases and the V segment lost 4 bases, leaving 21 bases of the junction unmatched. CDR1 and CDR2 (germline): PRHDT, FYEKMQ (reference sequence). The CDR3 DNA follows: TGTGCCAGCAGCTCCCGACGGGGGGTCGACGGCGGGGAGAACTCCTACGAGCAGTACTTC. Its protein product is CASSSRRGVDGGENSYEQYF.

The rearrangement uses TRBV20-1 and TRBJ1-5; D is ambiguous. V was clipped by 5 bases and J by 0 bases, with 11 bases between them. Germline assignment: CDR1 DFQATT and CDR2 SNEGSKA (reference sequence). This CDR3 spans 14 amino acids. The CDR3: CSARRADSNQPQHF. DNA for the CDR3: TGCAGTGCTCGCCGGGCAGATAGCAATCAGCCCCAGCATTTT.

Ten or more counts support this clonotype. The chain employs TRBV7-9 and TRBJ1-4; D not certain. V lost 3 bases and J 0 bases, leaving 8 bases between the germline ends. The CDR3 runs 15 residues. The V gene's germline CDR1 is SEHNR and CDR2 FQNEAQ (reference sequence). CDR3 region: CASSLVAATNEKLFF. The CDR3 nucleotides read TGTGCCAGCAGCTTGGTGGCGGCAACTAATGAAAAACTGTTTTTT.